Sequencing of this T cell receptor beta chain was carried out in a study of T cells after yellow fever vaccination. V lost 9 bases, J lost 1 base, and 8 bases lay in between. The germline V gene encodes CDR1 KGHDR and CDR2 SFDVKD. The length of the CDR3 is 13 residues. This clonotype was counted many times. TCRdb called the 5' RACE reads again in MiXCR, with one record for every CDR3 protein. Of 200,000 to 250,000 distinct CDR3 sequences listed, 3% to 3.5% are singletons. The sequence came from a man younger than 30 who received the YFV17D yellow fever vaccine. Specimen: CD4+ T cells sorted from PBMCs, collected 10 days after the yellow fever booster vaccination. V and J are TRBV24-1 and TRBJ2-2; D unclear. The CDR3, as DNA: TGTGCCACCGCCGCCAGGAACACCGGGGAGCTGTTTTTT. Translated, it gives CATAARNTGELFF.